A single sample gave rise to the 24 T cell receptor beta chains below, sequenced in a study of cytomegalovirus exposure and HLA in healthy donors. The PCR contained 60 Vbeta and 13 Jbeta primers. Repertoires were generated with immunoSEQ multiplex PCR, while TCRdb's copy carries only in-frame clones and drops some. This table holds tens of thousands of clones, more than 65% found once. The sequenced material came from PBMCs. These receptors came from a girl aged 2-10 years in good health and CMV-seropositive.

This clone occurred once. The CDR3 bases are TGTGCCAGCATGCAGCGGGAGCCCTACGAGCAGTACTTC. Protein sequence: CASMQREPYEQYF. The gene calls are TRBV28 and TRBJ2-7, with TRBD2 matching over 8 bases. The CDR3 covers 13 residues. After removal of 7 bases from V and 2 bases from J, the junction contained 4 bases not matched to a gene. The germline V gene has CDR1 MDHEN and CDR2 SYDVKM.

The chain is built from TRBV18 and TRBJ2-1; the match to TRBD2 covers 8 bases. CDR3 length: 15 amino acids. After removal of 2 bases from V and 4 bases from J, the junction contained 4 bases not matched to a gene. The germline V gene encodes CDR1 KGHSH and CDR2 LQKENI. DNA of the CDR3: TGTGCCAGCTCACCAGCGGAGCGGGAGTACAATGAGCAGTTCTTC. This sequence encodes CASSPAEREYNEQFF.

This clone was detected once. The rearrangement uses TRBV19 and TRBJ1-3, with 8 bases matching TRBD1. Germline V gene lookup returns CDR1 LNHDA and CDR2 SQIVND (reference sequence). V shed 4 bases and J 1 base; nucleotides not matched to a gene: 0. The CDR3 covers 14 residues. The CDR3 DNA sequence: TGTGCCAGTAGTAGGACAGGGTCTGGAAACACCATATATTTT. Its translation: CASSRTGSGNTIYF.

The rearrangement links TRBV2 to TRBJ1-1; no reliable D call. The V and J ends lost 4 bases and 1 base respectively, with 13 bases between them. From germline, CDR1 is SNHLY and CDR2 FYNNEI. The CDR3 contains 15 residues. The CDR3: CASSGVFLGNTEAFF. In nucleotides, the CDR3 is TGTGCCAGCAGTGGAGTTTTTCTCGGGAACACTGAAGCTTTCTTT.

This clone was observed a handful of times. Other DNA variants within this sample encode the same CDR3. The rearrangement links TRBV6-5 to TRBJ2-3; D might be TRBD1 (6 bases). V lost 2 bases and J lost 0, with 12 bases in between. Germline V gene sequence: CDR1 MNHEY, CDR2 SVGAGI. The CDR3 is made up of 16 amino acids. DNA for the CDR3: TGTGCCAGCAGTTACCTAGGGGGTCCGAGCACAGATACGCAGTATTTT. Its protein product is CASSYLGGPSTDTQYF.

In nucleotides, the CDR3 is TGCGCCAGCAGTGAGTCTAGGGGGACAGGGGGTACGGAGACCCAGTACTTC. Translating it yields CASSESRGTGGTETQYF. V usage is TRBV10-2 and J usage is TRBJ2-5; 11 positions agree with TRBD1. The CDR3 has 17 residues. V gave up 0 bases and J gave up 5 bases; unmatched junction bases: 8. The V gene's germline CDR1 is WSHSY and CDR2 SAAADI.

The rearrangement uses TRBV19 and TRBJ1-1, with D perhaps TRBD1 (6 bases). Trimming shortened V by 8 bases and J by 4 bases, and 14 bases separated the two germline ends. Germline-derived CDR1 and CDR2 are LNHDA and SQIVND (reference sequence). This CDR3 comprises 13 residues. The CDR3 DNA follows: TGTGCCAGTGGGAACAGGGTTATCACTGAAGCTTTCTTT. It specifies CASGNRVITEAFF. The full variable domain, with the rest looked up from reference TRBV19 and TRBJ1-1, is DGGITQSPKYLFRKEGQNVTLSCEQNLNHDAMYWYRQDPGQGLRLIYYSQIVNDFQKGDIAEGYSVSREKKESFPLTVTSAQKNPTAFYLCASGNRVITEAFFGQGTRLTVV.

For the CDR3, the DNA is TGTGCCAGCAGTGAGACAGAAGTCGTCGACTATGGCTACACCTTC. Its protein is CASSETEVVDYGYTF. V is TRBV2 and J is TRBJ1-2; TRBD1 might be the D (5 bases). The CDR3 extends over 15 amino acids. V gave up 3 bases and J gave up 3 bases, with 14 bases separating them. Per the germline V gene, CDR1 is SNHLY and CDR2 is FYNNEI.

The V gene is TRBV6-1, the J gene TRBJ1-1, with TRBD1 matching over 9 bases. The CDR3 runs 12 residues. Trimming at V came to 11 bases and at J to 2 bases, leaving 3 bases not matched to a gene. Germline V CDR1 and CDR2: MNHNS, SASEGT. This CDR3 is CASGQGNTEAFF. CDR3 in DNA: TGTGCCTCGGGACAGGGTAACACTGAAGCTTTCTTT.

This clone appeared a single time. The genes are TRBV23-1 and TRBJ2-6, with D possibly TRBD2 on 7 matching bases. TRBV23-1 is an ORF, with its function uncertain. The CDR3 is 18 residues long. Trimming shortened V by 0 bases and J by 3 bases, and 15 bases separated the two germline ends. CDR3 in amino acids: CASSQSRGRKFGANVLTF. As DNA, the CDR3 is TGCGCCAGCAGTCAATCGCGGGGGCGGAAATTTGGGGCCAACGTCCTGACTTTC.

The V gene is TRBV6-4, the J gene TRBJ1-1, with 9 bases identical to TRBD1. The germline gives CDR1 MRHNA, CDR2 SNTAGT. With 0 bases clipped from V and 10 bases from J, the junction kept 12 bases outside the gene matches. The CDR3 consists of 16 residues. CDR3 amino acids: CASSDSIGTGRFPAFF. CDR3 nucleotides: TGTGCCAGCAGTGACTCGATTGGGACAGGGCGCTTTCCAGCTTTCTTT.

The V and J genes are TRBV25-1 and TRBJ1-1; 10 nucleotides agree with TRBD1. The V gene's germline CDR1 is MGHDK and CDR2 SYGVNS. The CDR3 contains 13 residues. Trimming cost V 8 bases and J 1 base; bases outside gene matches: 1. This chain's CDR3 is CASGQGGNTEAFF. The CDR3 DNA sequence: TGTGCCAGCGGACAGGGGGGGAACACTGAAGCTTTCTTT.

The chain recombines TRBV10-1 with TRBJ2-7; 7 bases are a match to TRBD1. Germline loops: CDR1 WNHNN, CDR2 SYGVQD (reference sequence). V shed 2 bases, J shed 4 bases, and the junction held 8 bases outside the gene matches. The CDR3 contains 15 residues. The chain's CDR3 is CASSEDSGGFYEQYF. In DNA, the CDR3 is TGCGCCAGCAGTGAGGACTCAGGGGGTTTTTACGAGCAGTACTTC.

This chain links TRBV29-1 with TRBJ2-1; D remains ambiguous. In germline, CDR1 is SQVTM, CDR2 ANQGSEA. Deletions cut 3 bases from V and 4 bases from J, with 10 bases between. This CDR3 has 13 amino acids. Here the CDR3 reads CSVDEELYNEQFF. The CDR3 DNA reads as TGCAGCGTTGACGAGGAACTATACAATGAGCAGTTCTTC.

This chain joins TRBV6-1 and TRBJ2-7; TRBD2 aligns across 9 bases. Germline loops: CDR1 MNHNS, CDR2 SASEGT. The trim removed 9 bases at V and 5 bases at J, leaving 14 bases unmatched. This CDR3 comprises 15 residues. Here the CDR3 DNA reads TGTGCCAGTCAAAGGAGTAGCGGGAGCCCCGACGAGCAGTACTTC. Protein: CASQRSSGSPDEQYF.

With respect to this clone: One end of the junction fails to match germline, which may point to a read error. This chain connects TRBV20-1 to TRBJ2-1; 7 bases are a match to TRBD1. The CDR3 extends over 8 amino acids. In germline, CDR1 is DFQATT, CDR2 SNEGSKA (reference sequence). CDR3: CSAKGALF. CDR3 in DNA: TGCAGTGCTAAGGGGGCGCTCTTC.

This chain joins TRBV19 and TRBJ2-4, with 11 nucleotides matching TRBD2. The CDR3 extends over 16 amino acids. V was clipped by 6 bases and J by 0 bases; unmatched bases: 4. Germline assignment: CDR1 LNHDA and CDR2 SQIVND (reference sequence). The CDR3 DNA reads TGTGCCAGTAGGCGGACTAGCGGGCTAGCCAAAAACATTCAGTACTTC. Amino acid sequence: CASRRTSGLAKNIQYF.

The chain links TRBV27 to TRBJ2-3, with TRBD1 matching over 8 bases. Germline trimming cut 7 bases from V and 2 bases from J; bases unmatched to any gene: 5. The V gene's germline CDR1 is MNHEY and CDR2 SMNVEV (reference sequence). The CDR3 is 14 amino acids. The CDR3 is CASKGDRLTDTQYF. For the CDR3, the DNA is TGTGCCAGCAAGGGGGACAGGCTCACAGATACGCAGTATTTT.

This clone was seen more than once but under ten times. This chain connects TRBV27 to TRBJ1-5, with D unresolved. The CDR3 consists of 14 residues. The V and J ends lost 2 bases and 0 bases respectively, with 5 bases between them. Germline V gene data show CDR1 as MNHEY and CDR2 as SMNVEV (reference sequence). The CDR3 protein is CASSLEVSNQPQHF. CDR3 DNA: TGTGCCAGCAGTTTAGAGGTTAGCAATCAGCCCCAGCATTTT.

The chain joins TRBV7-9 to TRBJ2-1; weak D call: TRBD2 (6 bases). This CDR3 region has 15 residues. Trimming cost V 5 bases and J 0 bases, with 11 bases left between them. CDR1 SEHNR and CDR2 FQNEAQ come from the germline V gene (reference sequence). CDR3 DNA: TGTGCCAGCAGCGGAGGGACGGACTCCTACAATGAGCAGTTCTTC. Translated, it gives CASSGGTDSYNEQFF. Full variable domain (rest looked up from reference TRBV7-9 and TRBJ2-1): DTGVSQNPRHKITKRGQNVTFRCDPISEHNRLYWYRQTLGQGPEFLTYFQNEAQLEKSRLLSDRFSAERPKGSFSTLEIQRTEQGDSAMYLCASSGGTDSYNEQFFGPGTRLTVL.

The gene calls are TRBV2 and TRBJ1-1, with D perhaps TRBD1 (6 bases). The V and J ends lost 5 bases and 2 bases respectively, with 12 bases between them. From germline, CDR1 is SNHLY and CDR2 FYNNEI. This CDR3 contains 14 residues. The CDR3 spells CASSFNRDNTEAFF. The CDR3 bases are TGTGCCAGCAGTTTCAACAGGGACAACACTGAAGCTTTCTTT.

This sequence joins TRBV13 and TRBJ2-7; D possibly corresponds to TRBD2 (6 bases). Germline loops: CDR1 PRHDT, CDR2 FYEKMQ (reference sequence). Trimming cost V 4 bases and J 5 bases, with 15 bases left between them. The CDR3 contains 14 residues. CDR3 DNA sequence: TGTGCCAGCAGCTCGCAAACTAGCTTCGACGAGCAGTACTTC. Protein sequence: CASSSQTSFDEQYF.

The chain couples TRBV6-5 to TRBJ2-3, with TRBD2 identical over 7 bases. The junction had 6 bases not matched to a gene; V was cut back by 0 bases and J by 3 bases. Germline CDR1 is MNHEY and CDR2 is SVGAGI. The CDR3 loop spans 16 amino acids. CDR3 residues: CASSYSSGVSTDTQYF. DNA for the CDR3: TGTGCCAGCAGTTACTCGAGCGGGGTTTCGACAGATACGCAGTATTTT.

CDR3 residues: CASSPGGGYEKLFF. The DNA of the CDR3 is TGTGCCAGCAGCCCTGGGGGGGGATATGAAAAACTGTTTTTT. The chain couples TRBV7-9 to TRBJ1-4; D possibly corresponds to TRBD1 (5 bases). Germline lookup yields CDR1 SEHNR and CDR2 FQNEAQ (reference sequence). CDR3 size: 14 residues. V lost 5 bases to trimming and J lost 6 bases, with 13 bases between them.